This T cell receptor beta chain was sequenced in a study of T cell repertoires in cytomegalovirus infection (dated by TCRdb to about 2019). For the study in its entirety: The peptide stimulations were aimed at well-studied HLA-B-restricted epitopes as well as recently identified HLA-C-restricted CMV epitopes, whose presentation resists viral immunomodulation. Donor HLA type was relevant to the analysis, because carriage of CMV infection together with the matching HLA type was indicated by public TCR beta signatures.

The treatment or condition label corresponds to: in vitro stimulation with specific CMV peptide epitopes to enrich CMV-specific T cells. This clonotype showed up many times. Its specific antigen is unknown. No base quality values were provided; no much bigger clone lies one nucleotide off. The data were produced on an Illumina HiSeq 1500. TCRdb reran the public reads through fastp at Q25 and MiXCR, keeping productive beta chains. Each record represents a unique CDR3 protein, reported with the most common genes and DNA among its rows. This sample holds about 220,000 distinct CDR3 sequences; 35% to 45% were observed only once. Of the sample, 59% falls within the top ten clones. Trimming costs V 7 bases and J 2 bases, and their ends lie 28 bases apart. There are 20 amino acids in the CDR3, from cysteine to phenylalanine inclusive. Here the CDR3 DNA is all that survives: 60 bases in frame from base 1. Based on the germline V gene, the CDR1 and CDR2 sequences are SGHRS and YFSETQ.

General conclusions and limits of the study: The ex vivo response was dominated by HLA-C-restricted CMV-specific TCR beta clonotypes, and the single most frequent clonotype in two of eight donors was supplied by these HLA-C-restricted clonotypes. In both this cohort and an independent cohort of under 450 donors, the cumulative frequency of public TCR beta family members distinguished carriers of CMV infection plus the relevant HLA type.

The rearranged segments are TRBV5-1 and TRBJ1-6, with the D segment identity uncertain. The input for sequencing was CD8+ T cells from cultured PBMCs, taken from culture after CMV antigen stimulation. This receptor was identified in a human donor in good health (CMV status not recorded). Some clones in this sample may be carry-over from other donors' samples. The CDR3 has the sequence CASAQVKDEIWGAYNSPLHF. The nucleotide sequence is TGCGCCAGCGCCCAGGTAAAGGACGAAATTTGGGGAGCCTATAATTCACCCCTCCACTTT.